The next 2 T cell receptor beta chains were all read from a single sample in a study of T cell responses to AZD1222 COVID-19 vaccine. The data were produced by immunoSEQ multiplex PCR, yet TCRdb's version contains in-frame clones alone and is incomplete. The sample lists approximately 92,000 clones, roughly nine tenths seen once, with around 8% in the top ten. The starting material was peripheral blood, obtained on day 0 of AZD1222 vaccination. Receptors originate from an adult in good health.

V usage is TRBV7-3 and J usage is TRBJ1-1; 7 positions match TRBD1. Germline trimming cut 5 bases from V and 0 bases from J; bases unmatched to any gene: 6. The germline CDR1 and CDR2 sequences are SGHTA and FQGTGA. CDR3 length equals 15 residues. The CDR3 loop is CASSLTGTVNTEAFF. In DNA, the CDR3 is TGTGCCAGCAGCCTTACGGGGACAGTGAACACTGAAGCTTTCTTT.

CDR3 region: CASSQATKGVNYGYTF. The CDR3 nucleotides are TGCGCCAGCAGCCAAGCTACGAAAGGGGTTAACTATGGCTACACCTTC. V is TRBV4-3 and J is TRBJ1-2; perhaps TRBD1 as D (5 bases). CDR1 and CDR2 from the germline V gene are LGHNA and YSLEER. The CDR3 runs 16 residues. Trimming cost V 1 base and J 1 base, with 13 bases left between them.